This T cell receptor beta chain was sequenced during a study of blood T cell repertoires in COVID-19. Authors' processing steps: Amplification of reference gene primers was used by the study to estimate nucleated cell counts. Some clones are missing from TCRdb's copy, which holds only in-frame ones; the method was immunoSEQ multiplex PCR. The V and J calls and the clone size are those of that table, but D and trimming were determined from the DNA. The profile shows around 100,000 clones, roughly 84% of them singletons. This clone was seen a single time. The CDR3 consists of 14 residues. In germline, CDR1 is LGHDT, CDR2 YNNKEL (reference sequence). Losses at the gene ends were 3 bases for V and 5 bases for J; bases not matched to a gene: 5.

The sequencing sample was made of peripheral blood. The sequence came from a man aged 65-85 years with active or convalescent COVID-19. The rearrangement links TRBV3-1 (or the pseudogene TRBV3-2) to TRBJ2-5, with 8 positions matching TRBD1. The CDR3 coding sequence is TGTGCCAGCAGCCATCAGGGGGCGGGGGAGACCCAGTACTTC. This codes for CASSHQGAGETQYF.